The 20 T cell receptor beta chains reported below all come from one sample, sequenced in a study of T cell responses to AZD1222 COVID-19 vaccine. Profiled with immunoSEQ multiplex PCR; TCRdb holds only in-frame clones, not every one. The sample includes about 180,000 clones, around 88% seen only once; the top ten take around a tenth. The starting material was peripheral blood, obtained 28 days after the second AZD1222 dose. The receptors come from an adult who received the AZD1222 COVID-19 vaccine.

The chain carries TRBV5-4 and TRBJ2-3; D gene unclear. CDR3 length equals 14 residues. Germline CDR1 reads SGHNT; CDR2 reads YYREEE (reference sequence). Trimming pared 2 bases from V and 2 bases from J, leaving 9 bases between. CDR3 sequence reads: CASSFPSNTDTQYF. The CDR3 DNA reads as TGTGCCAGCAGCTTTCCGTCAAACACAGATACGCAGTATTTT.

Here the CDR3 DNA reads TGTGCCTGGAGTGTAAGCCTGACTCGCGGAGCTTTCTTT. Amino acids: CAWSVSLTRGAFF. This sequence joins TRBV30 and TRBJ1-1, with unresolved D. Looked up from germline, CDR1 is GTSNPN and CDR2 is SVGIG (reference sequence). CDR3 size: 13 residues. The V end lost 0 bases, the J end lost 10 bases, and 15 bases lay between the germline ends.

The chain has TRBV6-5 and TRBJ1-2; TRBD1 matches at 7 bases. The ends lost 0 bases at V and 2 bases at J; junction bases unmatched: 0. Germline V CDR1 and CDR2: MNHEY, SVGAGI. This CDR3 comprises 14 residues. CDR3 protein: CASSYSTGNYGYTF. Here the CDR3 DNA reads TGTGCCAGCAGTTACTCGACAGGGAACTATGGCTACACCTTC.

The rearrangement uses TRBV11-3 and TRBJ2-2; TRBD2 aligns across 8 bases. The CDR3 sequence is 14 residues long. V gave up 5 bases and J gave up 5 bases; unmatched junction bases: 4. Germline V gene data show CDR1 as SGHNT and CDR2 as YENEEA. The CDR3 spells CASSPGGRTGELFF. In nucleotides, the CDR3 is TGTGCCAGCAGCCCGGGGGGGCGGACCGGGGAGCTGTTTTTT.

This clone was recorded once. The V call is TRBV9, the J call TRBJ1-2; a weak D match, TRBD1 (6 bases). V lost 4 bases and J 8 bases, leaving 9 bases between the germline ends. The V gene's germline CDR1 is SGDLS and CDR2 YYNGEE. The CDR3 is 11 residues long. CDR3 in amino acids: CASSLDRGYTF. The DNA of the CDR3 is TGTGCCAGCAGCCTCGACAGGGGCTACACCTTC.

J is TRBJ1-6 and V is TRBV7-2, with 7 positions matching TRBD1. Germline V gene sequence: CDR1 SGHTA, CDR2 FQGNSA. The CDR3 runs to 16 residues. V trimming: 0 bases; J trimming: 7 bases; junction bases outside the gene matches: 6. CDR3 DNA sequence: TGTGCCAGCAGCTTAGCTCGAGGACAGGCAAATTCACCCCTCCACTTT. Its protein is CASSLARGQANSPLHF.

This CDR3 is CASSEVQRSSYEQYF. Here the CDR3 DNA reads TGCGCCAGCAGTGAAGTGCAGAGGAGCTCCTACGAGCAGTACTTC. The chain has TRBV10-2 and TRBJ2-7; D is unresolved. Germline V gene sequence: CDR1 WSHSY, CDR2 SAAADI. The CDR3 spans 15 residues. Trimming pared 3 bases from V and 0 bases from J, leaving 12 bases between.

This clone showed up just a few times. The chain is built from TRBV15 and TRBJ1-4, with D maybe TRBD1 (6 bases). Germline lookup yields CDR1 LNHNV and CDR2 YYDKDF (reference sequence). V was clipped by 5 bases and J by 3 bases, with 16 bases between them. This CDR3 spans 16 amino acids. The CDR3 coding sequence is TGTGCCACCAGCGGGAGGGGGGCAGGAGCTAATGAAAAACTGTTTTTT. Amino acids: CATSGRGAGANEKLFF.

The chain is built from TRBV6-5 and TRBJ2-7; TRBD1 matches 9 bases. The CDR3 extends over 14 amino acids. Germline V lookup: CDR1 MNHEY, CDR2 SVGAGI. After removal of 5 bases from V and 3 bases from J, the junction contained 5 bases not matched to a gene. In nucleotides, the CDR3 is TGTGCCAGCAGTCGGCCGGGACAGGGCTACGAGCAGTACTTC. Its protein product is CASSRPGQGYEQYF.

The chain employs TRBV11-1 and TRBJ1-2; D remains unclear. This CDR3 region has 13 residues. V was shortened by 2 bases and J by 10 bases, with 14 bases between the two germline ends. CDR1 SGHAT and CDR2 FQDESV come from the germline V gene (reference sequence). The CDR3 sequence is CASSLTRRSDYTF. CDR3 nucleotide sequence: TGTGCCAGCAGCTTAACCCGGCGATCCGACTACACCTTC.

This clone was seen just once. The rearrangement joins TRBV11-3 to TRBJ2-7, with D possibly matching TRBD1 (5 bases). V was cut by 1 base and J by 2 bases, with 12 bases left in between. CDR1 SGHNT and CDR2 YENEEA come from the germline V gene. This CDR3 is built from 15 residues. This CDR3 reads CASSLGADKTYEQYF. CDR3 in DNA: TGTGCCAGCAGCTTAGGCGCGGACAAGACCTACGAGCAGTACTTC.

The gene calls are TRBV24-1 and TRBJ1-1, with 7 nucleotides matching TRBD1. The germline CDR1 and CDR2 sequences are KGHDR and SFDVKD. After removal of 4 bases from V and 10 bases from J, the junction contained 14 bases not matched to a gene. The CDR3 has 15 amino acids. CDR3 sequence reads: CATSETDRENRGAFF. CDR3 DNA: TGTGCCACCAGTGAAACTGACAGGGAGAACAGAGGAGCTTTCTTT.

The gene calls are TRBV5-1 and TRBJ1-6; TRBD1 matches 9 bases. The J segment lost 0 bases and the V segment lost 5 bases, leaving 6 bases of the junction unmatched. CDR1 is SGHRS and CDR2 is YFSETQ in the germline V gene. The CDR3 length is 17 residues. This chain's CDR3 is CASSSTTGGSYNSPLHF. The CDR3 DNA reads as TGCGCCAGCAGTTCTACGACAGGGGGCTCCTATAATTCACCCCTCCACTTT. Drawing the rest from reference TRBV5-1 and TRBJ1-6, the complete variable domain is KAGVTQTPRYLIKTRGQQVTLSCSPISGHRSVSWYQQTPGQGLQFLFEYFSETQRNKGNFPGRFSGRQFSNSRSEMNVSTLELGDSALYLCASSSTTGGSYNSPLHFGNGTRLTVT.

The table lists this clone with a few counts. CDR3 in amino acids: CASSVGGRRGEKLFF. The DNA of the CDR3 is TGTGCCAGCAGCGTAGGGGGACGAAGGGGTGAAAAACTGTTTTTT. This chain connects TRBV9 to TRBJ1-4; tentative D call: TRBD1 (5 bases). The CDR3 is 15 residues long. Between the trimmed V and J ends, which lost 0 bases and 7 bases, there was a span of 13 bases. CDR1 SGDLS and CDR2 YYNGEE come from the germline V gene. The variable domain in full, with the rest retrieved from reference TRBV9 and TRBJ1-4, is DSGVTQTPKHLITATGQRVTLRCSPRSGDLSVYWYQQSLDQGLQFLIQYYNGEERAKGNILERFSAQQFPDLHSELNLSSLELGDSALYFCASSVGGRRGEKLFFGSGTQLSVL.

The chain uses TRBV7-9 and TRBJ1-1; 8 nucleotides align to TRBD1. The CDR3 is made up of 14 amino acids. J lost 6 bases, V lost 1 base, and 4 bases had no gene match. Germline values: CDR1 SEHNR, CDR2 FQNEAQ (reference sequence). CDR3 sequence reads: CASSLGQGAPEAFF. As DNA, the CDR3 is TGTGCCAGCAGCTTAGGGCAGGGGGCCCCTGAAGCTTTCTTT.

The chain carries TRBV7-9 and TRBJ2-3; 12 bases line up with TRBD2. Per the germline V gene, CDR1 is SEHNR and CDR2 is FQNEAQ (reference sequence). The CDR3 covers 16 residues. Trimming took 4 bases from V and 5 from J; bases not matched to a gene: 7. The CDR3 nucleotides are TGTGCCAGCAGCTGGACTAGCGGGGCCTTGATAGATACGCAGTATTTT. Its protein product is CASSWTSGALIDTQYF.

The chain joins TRBV5-4 to TRBJ2-5, with unresolved D. V dropped 3 bases and J dropped 0 bases, with 6 bases sitting between them. The CDR3 runs to 13 residues. Looked up from germline, CDR1 is SGHNT and CDR2 is YYREEE (reference sequence). The CDR3 is CASSWTNQETQYF. In DNA, the CDR3 is TGTGCCAGCAGCTGGACGAACCAAGAGACCCAGTACTTC.

The V gene is TRBV2, the J gene TRBJ2-7; D may match TRBD1 or TRBD2 (5 bases each). Germline V gene data show CDR1 as SNHLY and CDR2 as FYNNEI. The CDR3 runs 13 residues. The ends were cut back, 6 bases at V and 7 bases at J, with 16 bases in the middle. As DNA, the CDR3 is TGTGCCAGCAGACCCGACGGGACGGGGGAGCAGTACTTC. Its protein is CASRPDGTGEQYF.

V usage is TRBV11-1 and J usage is TRBJ2-3; 9 bases map to TRBD1. The V gene's germline CDR1 is SGHAT and CDR2 FQDESV (reference sequence). The V gene end was trimmed by 4 bases and the J gene end by 6 bases; junction bases not matched to a gene: 11. The CDR3 covers 16 residues. CDR3 sequence (DNA): TGTGCCAGCAGCTCGCGGACAGGGGAGGGATACGATACGCAGTATTTT. Translated: CASSSRTGEGYDTQYF.

V usage is TRBV4-2 and J usage is TRBJ2-3; D is possibly TRBD1 or TRBD2 (5 bases each). Germline CDR1 is LGHNA and CDR2 is YNFKEQ. Deletions cut 1 base from V and 6 bases from J, with 14 bases between. This CDR3 spans 15 amino acids. The CDR3 DNA follows: TGTGCCAGCAGCCAAGTTGTCGGGGCTGCCGATACGCAGTATTTT. As protein: CASSQVVGAADTQYF.